This record covers a single TCR beta chain. Its target is unknown. This sample was taken from a study of T cell repertoires and HLA-DP antigens. Germline loops: CDR1 MGHRA, CDR2 YSYEKL. The CDR3 sequence is 13 residues long. The germline V and J ends were trimmed by 3 bases and 4 bases, with 9 bases remaining between them. Some clones are missing from TCRdb's copy, which holds only in-frame ones; the method was immunoSEQ multiplex PCR. The repertoire holds almost 90,000 clones, with roughly 86% as singletons. The receptor was isolated from a man aged 45-60 years in good health and CMV-seronegative. The chain has TRBV4-1 and TRBJ1-2; D perhaps matches TRBD1 (5 bases). The sequencing input was CD4+ T cells from PBMCs. The CDR3 protein is CASSQIDSYGYTF. DNA of the CDR3: TGCGCCAGCAGCCAGATCGACAGCTATGGCTACACCTTC.